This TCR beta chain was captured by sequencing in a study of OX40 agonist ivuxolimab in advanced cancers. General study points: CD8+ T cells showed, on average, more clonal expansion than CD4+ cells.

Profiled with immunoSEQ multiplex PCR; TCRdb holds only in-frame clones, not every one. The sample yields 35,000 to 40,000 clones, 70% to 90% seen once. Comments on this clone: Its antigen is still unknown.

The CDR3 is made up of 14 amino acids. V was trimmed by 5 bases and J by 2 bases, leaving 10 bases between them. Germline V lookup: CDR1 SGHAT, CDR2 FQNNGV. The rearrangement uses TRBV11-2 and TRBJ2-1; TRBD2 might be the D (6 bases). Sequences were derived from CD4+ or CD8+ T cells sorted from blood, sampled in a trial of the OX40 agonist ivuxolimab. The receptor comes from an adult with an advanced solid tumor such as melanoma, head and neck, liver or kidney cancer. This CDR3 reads CASSHGEAYNEQFF. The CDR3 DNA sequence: TGTGCCAGCAGCCATGGGGAGGCCTACAATGAGCAGTTCTTC.